Below, 8 T cell receptor beta chains from the same sample are listed, as sequenced in a study of CD8 T cells in Susac syndrome. Random hexamers were used to reverse transcribe the RNA input (about 0.5 to 1 ug). TCRdb processed the immunoSEQ multiplex PCR reads anew with MiXCR; each CDR3 protein has one entry. This sample has around 150,000 distinct CDR3 sequences, with about 95% found just once. Sequencing input: CD4+ T cells from PBMCs. The receptor source for this set is a human donor in good health.

The V and J genes are TRBV3-1 and TRBJ2-7, with 7 bases aligning to TRBD1. V was pared by 1 base and J by 3 bases, with 9 bases of the junction left unmatched. The length of the CDR3 is 16 residues. CDR1 is LGHDT, CDR2 YNNKEL, per germline (reference sequence). CDR3 loop: CASSQARQGGGYEQYF. As DNA, the CDR3 is TGTGCCAGCAGCCAAGCTAGACAGGGTGGAGGCTACGAGCAGTACTTC.

The chain joins TRBV20-1 to TRBJ2-7; D unclear. The CDR3 extends over 13 amino acids. V was pared by 0 bases and J by 0 bases, with 6 bases between. Germline CDR1 is DFQATT and CDR2 is SNEGSKA (reference sequence). The CDR3 region has the DNA TGCAGTGCTAGAGATTCCCTCTCCTACGAGCAGTACTTC. This translates into CSARDSLSYEQYF.

V is TRBV18 and J is TRBJ1-2, with 7 bases aligning to TRBD1. Germline trimming cut 8 bases from V and 5 bases from J; bases unmatched to any gene: 8. Germline V CDR1 and CDR2: KGHSH, LQKENI. The length of the CDR3 is 13 residues. This CDR3 is CASKTGEAYGYTF. CDR3 coding DNA: TGTGCCAGCAAAACAGGGGAAGCATATGGCTACACCTTC.

The chain has TRBV9 and TRBJ2-7; D unresolved. CDR3 length equals 14 residues. From germline, CDR1 is SGDLS and CDR2 YYNGEE. Trimming shortened V by 4 bases and J by 9 bases, and 20 bases separated the two germline ends. This CDR3 reads CASSPRPEDGMQYF. In nucleotides, the CDR3 is TGTGCCAGCAGCCCCCGTCCCGAGGACGGAATGCAGTACTTC.

J is TRBJ2-7 and V is TRBV2, with 7 bases aligning to TRBD1. Germline CDR1 reads SNHLY; CDR2 reads FYNNEI. V lost 3 bases to trimming and J lost 3 bases; unmatched junction nucleotides: 2. CDR3 length: 13 residues. CDR3 protein: CASSDPGGYEQYF. CDR3 bases: TGTGCCAGCAGTGACCCAGGGGGCTACGAGCAGTACTTC.

The V and J genes are TRBV20-1 and TRBJ2-5; D is unresolved. The CDR3 length is 12 residues. Trimming pared 3 bases from V and 2 bases from J, leaving 7 bases between. Germline V gene data show CDR1 as DFQATT and CDR2 as SNEGSKA (reference sequence). The chain's CDR3 is CSARSDQETQYF. The DNA for the CDR3 is TGCAGTGCTAGGTCAGATCAAGAGACCCAGTACTTC.

This clonotype appeared a single time. The J gene is TRBJ2-1, the V gene TRBV7-9, with D tentatively TRBD1 (6 bases). CDR1 and CDR2 from the germline V gene are SEHNR and FQNEAQ (reference sequence). Trimming pared 11 bases from V and 0 bases from J, leaving 23 bases between. The CDR3 length is 17 residues. The CDR3 loop reads CASTGTMHESSYNEQFF. The CDR3 DNA is TGTGCCTCTACCGGGACAATGCATGAGAGCTCCTACAATGAGCAGTTCTTC.

The J gene is TRBJ2-7, the V gene TRBV20-1, with D possibly TRBD1 on 6 matching bases. V was clipped by 1 base and J by 2 bases, with 12 bases between them. This CDR3 has 14 residues. Per the germline V gene, CDR1 is DFQATT and CDR2 is SNEGSKA (reference sequence). The CDR3 reads CSARATGQPYEQYF. The CDR3 DNA follows: TGCAGTGCTAGAGCGACAGGTCAGCCCTACGAGCAGTACTTC.